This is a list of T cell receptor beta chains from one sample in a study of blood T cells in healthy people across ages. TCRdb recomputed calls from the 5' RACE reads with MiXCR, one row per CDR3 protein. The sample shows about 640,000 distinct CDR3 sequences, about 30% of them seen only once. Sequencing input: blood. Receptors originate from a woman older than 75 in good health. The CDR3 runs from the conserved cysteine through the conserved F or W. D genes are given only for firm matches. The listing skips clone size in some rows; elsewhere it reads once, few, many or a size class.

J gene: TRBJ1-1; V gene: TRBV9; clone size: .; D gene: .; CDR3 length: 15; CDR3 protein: CASSVGEGGNTEAFF; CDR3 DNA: TGTGCCAGCAGCGTAGGAGAGGGCGGGAACACTGAAGCTTTCTTT
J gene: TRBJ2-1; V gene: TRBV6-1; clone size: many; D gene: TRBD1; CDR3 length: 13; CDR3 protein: CASGQGAWNEQFF; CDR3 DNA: TGTGCCAGCGGACAGGGGGCGTGGAATGAGCAGTTCTTC
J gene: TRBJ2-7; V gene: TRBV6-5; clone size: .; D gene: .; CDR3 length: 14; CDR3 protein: CASSYRRRAYEQYF; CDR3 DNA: TGTGCCAGCAGTTACCGGCGACGGGCCTACGAGCAGTACTTC
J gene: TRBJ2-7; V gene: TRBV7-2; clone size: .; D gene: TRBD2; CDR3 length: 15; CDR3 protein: CASSSGLAGFYEQYF; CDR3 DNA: TGTGCCAGCAGCTCGGGACTAGCGGGGTTCTACGAGCAGTACTTC
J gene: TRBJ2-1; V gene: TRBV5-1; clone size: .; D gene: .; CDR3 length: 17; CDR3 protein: CASSLAFSVISYNEQFF; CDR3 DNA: TGCGCCAGCAGCTTGGCGTTTAGCGTCATCTCCTACAATGAGCAGTTCTTC
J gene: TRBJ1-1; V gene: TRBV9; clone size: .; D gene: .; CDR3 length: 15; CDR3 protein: CASSARIGGGSEAFF; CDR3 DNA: TGTGCCAGCAGCGCGAGGATCGGGGGGGGTAGTGAAGCTTTCTTT
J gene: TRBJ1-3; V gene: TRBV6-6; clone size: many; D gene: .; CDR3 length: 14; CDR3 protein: CATAMVGAGNTIYF; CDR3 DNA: TGTGCCACCGCAATGGTGGGGGCTGGAAACACCATATATTTT
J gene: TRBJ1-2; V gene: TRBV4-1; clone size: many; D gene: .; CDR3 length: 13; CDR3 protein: CASRQGPNYGYTF; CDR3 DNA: TGCGCCAGCAGACAAGGACCGAACTATGGCTACACCTTC
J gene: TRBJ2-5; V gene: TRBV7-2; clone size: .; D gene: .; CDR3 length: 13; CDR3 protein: CASSPGGDQTQYF; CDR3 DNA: TGTGCCAGCAGCCCCGGGGGAGACCAGACCCAGTACTTC
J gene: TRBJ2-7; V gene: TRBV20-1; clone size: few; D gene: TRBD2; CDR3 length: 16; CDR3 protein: CSAKPSGGLSWDEQYF; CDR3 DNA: TGCAGTGCTAAGCCTAGCGGGGGGCTTTCGTGGGATGAGCAGTACTTC
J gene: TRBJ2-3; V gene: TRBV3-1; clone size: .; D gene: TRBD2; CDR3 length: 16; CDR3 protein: CASSQERLAGTDTQYF; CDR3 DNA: TGTGCCAGCAGCCAAGAACGACTAGCAGGCACAGATACGCAGTATTTT
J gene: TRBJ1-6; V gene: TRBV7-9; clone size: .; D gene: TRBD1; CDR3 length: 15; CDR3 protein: CASSSDRGRPSPLHF; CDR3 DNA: TGTGCCAGCAGCTCGGACAGGGGGCGCCCCTCACCCCTCCACTTT
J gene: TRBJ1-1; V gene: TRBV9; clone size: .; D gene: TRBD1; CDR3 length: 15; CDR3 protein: CASSEGGQPNTEAFF; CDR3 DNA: TGTGCCAGCAGCGAGGGGGGACAGCCGAACACTGAAGCTTTCTTT
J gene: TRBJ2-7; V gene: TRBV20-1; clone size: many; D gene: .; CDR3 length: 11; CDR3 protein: CSALTSYEQYF; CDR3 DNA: TGCAGTGCTCTTACCTCCTACGAGCAGTACTTC
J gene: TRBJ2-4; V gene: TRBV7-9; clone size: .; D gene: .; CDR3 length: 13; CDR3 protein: CASSTARKNIQYF; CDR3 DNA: TGTGCCAGCAGCACGGCCAGAAAAAACATTCAGTACTTC
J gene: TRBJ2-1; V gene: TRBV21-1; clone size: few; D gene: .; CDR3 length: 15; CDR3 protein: CASSKGHLKYNEQFF; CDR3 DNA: TGTGCCAGCAGCAAAGGGCACTTGAAATACAATGAGCAGTTCTTC
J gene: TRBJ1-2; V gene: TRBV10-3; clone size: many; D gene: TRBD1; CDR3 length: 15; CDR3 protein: CAISDPGTDNYGYTF; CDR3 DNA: TGTGCCATCAGTGATCCCGGGACAGATAACTATGGCTACACCTTC
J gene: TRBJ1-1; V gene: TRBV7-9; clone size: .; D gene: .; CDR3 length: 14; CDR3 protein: CASSPGNPNTEAFF; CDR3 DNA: TGTGCCAGCAGCCCAGGAAATCCGAACACTGAAGCTTTCTTT
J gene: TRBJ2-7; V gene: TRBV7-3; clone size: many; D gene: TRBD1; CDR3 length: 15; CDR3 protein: CASSLGGQGPYEQYF; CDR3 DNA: TGTGCCAGCAGCTTAGGGGGACAGGGTCCCTACGAGCAGTACTTC
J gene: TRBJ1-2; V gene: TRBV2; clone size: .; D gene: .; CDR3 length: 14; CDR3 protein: CASSEEQGMGGYTF; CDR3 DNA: TGTGCCAGCAGTGAAGAACAGGGAATGGGTGGCTACACCTTC
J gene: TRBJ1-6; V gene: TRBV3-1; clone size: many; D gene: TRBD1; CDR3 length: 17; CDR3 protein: CASSQRQGVRGNSPLHF; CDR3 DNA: TGTGCCAGCAGCCAGAGACAGGGGGTAAGAGGGAATTCACCCCTCCACTTT
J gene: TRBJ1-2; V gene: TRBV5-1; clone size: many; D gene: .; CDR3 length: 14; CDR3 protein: CASSEPGTSYGYTF; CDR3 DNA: TGCGCCAGCAGCGAACCCGGGACAAGCTATGGCTACACCTTC
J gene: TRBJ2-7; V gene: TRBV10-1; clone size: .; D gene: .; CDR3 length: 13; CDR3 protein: CASSGDLGNEQYF; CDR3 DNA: TGCGCCAGCAGCGGGGACCTAGGCAACGAGCAGTACTTC
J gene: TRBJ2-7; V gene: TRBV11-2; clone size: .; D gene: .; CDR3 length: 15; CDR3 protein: CANSLGGREGDEQYF; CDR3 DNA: TGTGCCAACAGCTTAGGGGGCAGGGAGGGCGACGAGCAGTACTTC
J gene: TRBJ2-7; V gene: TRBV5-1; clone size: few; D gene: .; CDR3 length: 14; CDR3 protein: CASSWKTATSEQYF; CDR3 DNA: TGCGCCAGCAGCTGGAAGACAGCGACCTCCGAGCAGTACTTC
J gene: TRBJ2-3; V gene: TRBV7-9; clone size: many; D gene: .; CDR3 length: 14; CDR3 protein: CASSPTGGTDTQYF; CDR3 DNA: TGTGCCAGCAGCCCCACTGGAGGCACAGATACGCAGTATTTT
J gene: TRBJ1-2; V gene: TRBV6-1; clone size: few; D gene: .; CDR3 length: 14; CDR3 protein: CASSEDYTGYGYTF; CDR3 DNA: TGTGCCAGCAGTGAAGACTATACAGGGTATGGCTACACCTTC
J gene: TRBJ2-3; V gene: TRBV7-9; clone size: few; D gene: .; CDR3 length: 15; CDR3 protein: CASSLAMGPTDTQYF; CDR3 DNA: TGTGCCAGCAGCTTGGCGATGGGCCCGACAGATACGCAGTATTTT
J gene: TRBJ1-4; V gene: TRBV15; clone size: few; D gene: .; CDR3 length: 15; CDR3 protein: CATSRDYSRNEKLFF; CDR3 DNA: TGTGCCACCAGCAGAGATTACAGTCGTAATGAAAAACTGTTTTTT
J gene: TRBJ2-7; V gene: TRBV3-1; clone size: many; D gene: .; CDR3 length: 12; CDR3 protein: CASSQWSYEQYF; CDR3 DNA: TGTGCCAGCAGCCAATGGTCCTACGAGCAGTACTTC
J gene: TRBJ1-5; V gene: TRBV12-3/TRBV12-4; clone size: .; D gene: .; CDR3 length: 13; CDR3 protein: CASSLRRNQPRHF; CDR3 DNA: TGTGCCAGCAGTTTAAGACGGAATCAGCCCCGGCATTTT
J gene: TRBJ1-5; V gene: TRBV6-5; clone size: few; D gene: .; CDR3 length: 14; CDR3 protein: CASARGAQLQPQHF; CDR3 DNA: TGTGCCAGCGCTAGGGGGGCGCAACTTCAGCCCCAGCATTTT
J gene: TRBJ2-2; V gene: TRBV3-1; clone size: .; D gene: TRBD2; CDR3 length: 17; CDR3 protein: CAGSQEEASGGVGELFF; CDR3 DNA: TGTGCCGGCAGCCAAGAAGAGGCTAGCGGGGGGGTCGGGGAGCTGTTTTTT
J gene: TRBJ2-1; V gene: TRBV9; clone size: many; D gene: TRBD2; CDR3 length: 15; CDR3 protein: CASSVGAGAYNEQFF; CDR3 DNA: TGTGCCAGCAGCGTAGGAGCGGGGGCTTACAATGAGCAGTTCTTC
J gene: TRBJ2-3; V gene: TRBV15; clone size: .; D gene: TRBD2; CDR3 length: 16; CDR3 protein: CATIRERAGGLNTQYF; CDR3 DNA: TGTGCCACCATCAGAGAAAGAGCGGGGGGGCTAAATACGCAGTATTTT
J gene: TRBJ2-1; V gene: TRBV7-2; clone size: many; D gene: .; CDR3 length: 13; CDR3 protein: CASSLARWNEQFF; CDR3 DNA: TGTGCCAGCAGCTTAGCGCGGTGGAATGAGCAGTTCTTC
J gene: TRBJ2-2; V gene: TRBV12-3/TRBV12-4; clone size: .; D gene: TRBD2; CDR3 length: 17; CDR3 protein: CASSAIAGGAWGGELFF; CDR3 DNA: TGTGCCAGCAGCGCAATTGCGGGGGGCGCTTGGGGCGGGGAGCTGTTTTTT
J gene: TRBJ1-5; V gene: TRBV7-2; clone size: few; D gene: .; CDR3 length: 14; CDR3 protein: CASSWGLLNQPQHF; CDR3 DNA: TGTGCCAGCAGCTGGGGACTGCTCAATCAGCCCCAGCATTTT
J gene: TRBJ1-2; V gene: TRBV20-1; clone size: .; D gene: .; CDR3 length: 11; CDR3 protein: CSARVGPRVTF; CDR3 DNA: TGCAGTGCTAGAGTAGGGCCGCGGGTCACCTTC
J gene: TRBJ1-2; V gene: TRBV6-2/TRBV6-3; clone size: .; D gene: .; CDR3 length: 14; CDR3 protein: CASSYFGSNHGYTF; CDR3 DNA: TGTGCCAGCAGTTACTTCGGCTCTAACCATGGCTACACCTTC
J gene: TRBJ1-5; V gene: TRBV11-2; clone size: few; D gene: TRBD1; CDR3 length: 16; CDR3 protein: CASSLGGRQGHQPQHF; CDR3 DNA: TGTGCCAGCAGCTTAGGAGGGAGACAGGGACACCAGCCCCAGCATTTT
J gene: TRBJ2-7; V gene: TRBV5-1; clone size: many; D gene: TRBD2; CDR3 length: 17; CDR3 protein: CASSLEGSGGLPYEQYF; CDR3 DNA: TGCGCCAGCAGCTTGGAAGGTAGCGGGGGGCTCCCCTACGAGCAGTACTTC
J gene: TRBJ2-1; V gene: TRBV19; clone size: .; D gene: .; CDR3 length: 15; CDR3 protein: CASSGGGGSNNEQFF; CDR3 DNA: TGTGCCAGTAGTGGGGGAGGGGGCTCCAACAATGAGCAGTTCTTC